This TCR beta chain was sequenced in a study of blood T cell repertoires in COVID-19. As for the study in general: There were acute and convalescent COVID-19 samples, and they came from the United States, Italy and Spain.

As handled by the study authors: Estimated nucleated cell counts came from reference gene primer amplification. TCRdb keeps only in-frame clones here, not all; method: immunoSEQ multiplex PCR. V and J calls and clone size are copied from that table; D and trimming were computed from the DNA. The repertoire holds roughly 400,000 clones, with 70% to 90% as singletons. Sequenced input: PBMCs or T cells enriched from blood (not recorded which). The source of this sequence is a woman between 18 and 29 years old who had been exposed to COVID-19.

This chain's CDR3 is CASSPGNFGQYF. CDR3 coding DNA: TGTGCCAGCAGCCCAGGGAACTTTGGGCAGTACTTC. The V call is TRBV7-8, the J call TRBJ2-7; D possibly corresponds to TRBD1 (5 bases). The germline V gene encodes CDR1 SGHVS and CDR2 FQNEAQ. V lost 5 bases to trimming and J lost 9 bases, with 14 bases between them. The CDR3 length is 12 residues.